One sample yielded the 22 T cell receptor beta chains listed below, sequenced in a study of identifying expanded T cells in peripheral blood. Profiling relied on immunoSEQ multiplex PCR, and the TCRdb table lists in-frame clones only, not all of them. The sample holds around 68,000 clones, 87% seen once. What was sequenced was blood. The origin of the receptors is a person aged 18 to 70 in good health.

This clone was found a few times. The rearrangement uses TRBV30 and TRBJ1-5, with D possibly TRBD1 on 5 matching bases. Trimming left V 0 bases short and J 3 bases short, with 6 bases between. CDR3 length: 13 residues. Germline CDR1 is GTSNPN and CDR2 is SVGIG (reference sequence). The CDR3 here is CAWSVQDNQPQHF. The DNA of the CDR3 is TGTGCCTGGAGTGTACAGGACAATCAGCCCCAGCATTTT. The full variable domain, completed using reference TRBV30 and TRBJ1-5, is SQTIHQWPATLVQPVGSPLSLECTVEGTSNPNLYWYRQAAGRGLQLLFYSVGIGQISSEVPQNLSASRPQDRQFILSSKKLLLSDSGFYLCAWSVQDNQPQHFGDGTRLSIL.

In this sample, this clone turned up once. Here the CDR3 DNA reads TGTGCAAGTCGCTTAAACGCGGCCCAACCACCGGCAGAGCTGTTTTTT. Its translation is CASRLNAAQPPAELFF. The rearrangement joins TRBV12-2 to TRBJ2-2; whether TRBD2, the table's D call, matches the DNA was not checked. TRBV12-2 is classified as a pseudogene. The CDR3 contains 16 residues.

The genes are TRBV14 and TRBJ2-1; TRBD2 aligns across 10 bases. CDR3 length equals 16 residues. Germline V gene lookup returns CDR1 SGHDN and CDR2 FVKESK. Trimming removed 0 bases from V and 7 bases from J; junction bases left unmatched: 6. The CDR3 DNA reads as TGTGCCAGCAGCCAAGATGAGCGGGAGGGTCGGAATGAGCAGTTCTTC. This gives the protein CASSQDEREGRNEQFF.

V is TRBV5-1 and J is TRBJ2-1, with D uncertain. This CDR3 comprises 14 residues. Trimming shortened V by 0 bases and J by 3 bases, and 7 bases separated the two germline ends. CDR1 and CDR2 from the germline V gene are SGHRS and YFSETQ. The CDR3 sequence: CASSLDGLYNEQFF. For the CDR3, the DNA is TGCGCCAGCAGCTTGGACGGCCTCTACAATGAGCAGTTCTTC.

This chain joins TRBV19 and TRBJ2-5; D unresolved. Trimming shortened V by 6 bases and J by 4 bases, and 12 bases separated the two germline ends. Germline V gives CDR1 LNHDA, CDR2 SQIVND (reference sequence). This CDR3 comprises 13 residues. DNA of the CDR3: TGTGCCAGTAGCGGAATAGGCCGAGAGACCCAGTACTTC. Its translation is CASSGIGRETQYF.

The V call is TRBV30, the J call TRBJ2-7; weak D call: TRBD2 (6 bases). CDR3 length: 14 amino acids. CDR1 is GTSNPN and CDR2 is SVGIG in the germline V gene (reference sequence). V was clipped by 0 bases and J by 5 bases, with 14 bases between them. The CDR3 sequence: CAWSVLTGVHEQYF. CDR3 DNA sequence: TGTGCCTGGAGTGTCTTAACGGGAGTCCACGAGCAGTACTTC.

This chain links TRBV27 with TRBJ1-6; D unclear. Germline-derived CDR1 and CDR2 are MNHEY and SMNVEV (reference sequence). Trimming stripped 0 bases from V and 6 bases from J, with 15 bases between. The CDR3 spans 17 residues. The CDR3 nucleotides are TGTGCCAGCAGTTTATCGGACCCGGGGTCGAGTAATTCACCCCTCCACTTT. Translating it yields CASSLSDPGSSNSPLHF.

CDR3 sequence: CASSAGEGAYEQYF. In nucleotides, the CDR3 is TGTGCCAGCAGCGCAGGCGAGGGGGCATACGAGCAGTACTTC. The V gene is TRBV9, the J gene TRBJ2-7; 7 bases map to TRBD1. Trimming removed 3 bases from V and 4 bases from J; junction bases left unmatched: 7. Germline CDR1 reads SGDLS; CDR2 reads YYNGEE. The CDR3 sequence is 14 residues long.

This chain links TRBV5-1 with TRBJ2-3; 8 bases are a match to TRBD2. From germline, CDR1 is SGHRS and CDR2 YFSETQ. Losses at the gene ends were 1 base for V and 0 bases for J; bases not matched to a gene: 7. The CDR3 spans 17 residues. CDR3 sequence (DNA): TGCGCCAGCAGCTTGTCCCCTAGCGGGTTTAGCACAGATACGCAGTATTTT. Protein: CASSLSPSGFSTDTQYF.

The CDR3 nucleotides read TGTGCCAGCAGTGAAGCCGGGGGGCGCGATCAGCCCCAGCATTTT. The encoded protein is CASSEAGGRDQPQHF. The chain combines TRBV6-1 with TRBJ1-5; possible D gene TRBD1, 6 bases. This CDR3 is built from 15 residues. The V end lost 0 bases, the J end lost 5 bases, and 11 bases lay between the germline ends. CDR1 and CDR2 (germline): MNHNS, SASEGT.

The CDR3, as DNA: TGTGCCAGCAGCCAAAAACACGCAGACTCTGGAAACACCATATATTTT. Translation: CASSQKHADSGNTIYF. The chain carries TRBV5-4 and TRBJ1-3; D ambiguous. With 4 bases removed from V and 0 bases from J, the gap between germline ends came to 14 bases. The germline CDR1 and CDR2 sequences are SGHNT and YYREEE (reference sequence). The CDR3 length is 16 residues.

The J gene is TRBJ2-1, the V gene TRBV15, with D perhaps TRBD2 (6 bases). The CDR3 has 14 residues. CDR1 is LNHNV and CDR2 is YYDKDF in the germline V gene (reference sequence). Trimming took off 1 base at V and 8 bases at J, with 12 bases between the two ends. The DNA of the CDR3 is TGTGCCACCAGCAGAGTTGGGGGGACGGATGAGCAGTTCTTC. Protein product: CATSRVGGTDEQFF.

The rearrangement joins TRBV4-1 to TRBJ2-5; TRBD2 might be the D (5 bases). Trimming took off 1 base at V and 5 bases at J, with 14 bases between the two ends. CDR3 length: 15 amino acids. Germline CDR1 is MGHRA and CDR2 is YSYEKL. The CDR3 sequence: CASSQAQRGEETQYF. In nucleotides, the CDR3 is TGCGCCAGCAGCCAAGCTCAACGGGGTGAGGAGACCCAGTACTTC.

The chain is built from TRBV7-2 and TRBJ2-7; the D gene is possibly TRBD2 (7 bases). Germline loops: CDR1 SGHTA, CDR2 FQGNSA. The ends were cut back, 5 bases at V and 7 bases at J, with 18 bases in the middle. The CDR3 loop spans 14 amino acids. The CDR3 bases are TGTGCCAGCAGCCTAGGGGGAGGGCTCAGGGAGCAGTACTTC. Translating it yields CASSLGGGLREQYF.

This sequence joins TRBV28 and TRBJ2-1; D unclear. The CDR3 runs to 16 residues. Germline V gene sequence: CDR1 MDHEN, CDR2 SYDVKM. Trimming removed 3 bases from V and 0 bases from J, with 12 bases in between. The CDR3 DNA sequence: TGTGCCAGCAGTTTCTCCGACGTGAGCTCCTACAATGAGCAGTTCTTC. Residues: CASSFSDVSSYNEQFF.

This clone was seen more than once but under ten times. The chain couples TRBV7-3 to TRBJ2-3; the match to TRBD2 covers 8 bases. CDR3 length: 15 residues. J was trimmed by 5 bases and V by 5 bases; bases with no gene match: 9. Germline assignment: CDR1 SGHTA and CDR2 FQGTGA. CDR3 sequence: CASSRSGGTGDTQYF. The CDR3 DNA reads as TGTGCCAGCAGCCGCAGCGGGGGTACAGGAGATACGCAGTATTTT. Based on the CDR3 plus reference TRBV7-3 and TRBJ2-3, the full variable domain is GAGVSQTPSNKVTEKGKYVELRCDPISGHTALYWYRQSLGQGPEFLIYFQGTGAADDSGLPNDRFFAVRPEGSVSTLKIQRTERGDSAVYLCASSRSGGTGDTQYFGPGTRLTVL.

The chain recombines TRBV11-2 with TRBJ2-7; TRBD1 matches at 9 bases. The ends lost 5 bases at V and 4 bases at J; junction bases unmatched: 6. CDR3 length: 14 residues. Germline lookup yields CDR1 SGHAT and CDR2 FQNNGV. This chain's CDR3 is CASSPAGQGYEQYF. The DNA for the CDR3 is TGTGCCAGCAGCCCGGCGGGACAGGGATACGAGCAGTACTTC.

The CDR3 region is CASSFGTANTEAFF. CDR3 sequence (DNA): TGTGCCAGCAGTTTCGGGACAGCGAACACTGAAGCTTTCTTT. The chain recombines TRBV28 with TRBJ1-1; 7 bases align to TRBD1. Germline V CDR1 and CDR2: MDHEN, SYDVKM. The CDR3 is 14 residues long. The trim removed 3 bases at V and 1 base at J, leaving 2 bases unmatched.

The chain carries TRBV6-4 and TRBJ2-1; tentatively, D is TRBD2 (6 bases). The ends were cut back, 0 bases at V and 7 bases at J, with 10 bases in the middle. Germline V gene lookup returns CDR1 MRHNA and CDR2 SNTAGT. This CDR3 has 14 amino acids. The CDR3 DNA is TGTGCCAGCAGTGACTCCGCGGGGTTAAATGAGCAGTTCTTC. Translated: CASSDSAGLNEQFF.

V and J are TRBV7-2 and TRBJ1-5; D is possibly TRBD1 (5 bases). V was shortened by 2 bases and J by 11 bases, with 19 bases between the two germline ends. The CDR3 spans 15 residues. CDR1 SGHTA and CDR2 FQGNSA come from the germline V gene. The chain's CDR3 is CASSLSIGIPGAQHF. CDR3 nucleotides: TGTGCCAGCAGCTTATCCATCGGCATTCCGGGGGCCCAGCATTTT.

This chain connects TRBV6-1 to TRBJ2-3, with 7 nucleotides matching TRBD2. V shed 4 bases, J shed 1 base, and the junction held 8 bases outside the gene matches. The germline gives CDR1 MNHNS, CDR2 SASEGT. The CDR3 extends over 16 amino acids. The CDR3 DNA follows: TGTGCCAGCAGTGGATTAGCGGGCGATGGCACAGATACGCAGTATTTT. It yields the protein CASSGLAGDGTDTQYF.

The chain carries TRBV5-6 and TRBJ2-7, with TRBD2 identical over 7 bases. The germline gives CDR1 SGHDT, CDR2 YYEEEE. V trimming: 0 bases; J trimming: 4 bases; junction bases outside the gene matches: 4. The CDR3 has 14 amino acids. The CDR3 reads CASSLAGGRYEQYF. The CDR3 nucleotides read TGTGCCAGCAGCTTGGCCGGCGGGAGATACGAGCAGTACTTC.